Listed below are T cell receptor beta chains from one sample, sequenced in a study of cytomegalovirus exposure and HLA in healthy donors. Method: immunoSEQ multiplex PCR; TCRdb's copy keeps in-frame clones and lacks some. The profile shows 150,000 to 200,000 clones, 60% to 85% of them singletons. The sample consisted of PBMCs. The receptors originated from a woman between 45 and 60 years old in good health and CMV-seropositive. Both conserved end residues are part of each CDR3. D genes are given only for firm matches. Expanded clones get a size class; other rows say once, few or many, or leave the size out.

CDR3 protein: CASSIFGPNTGELFF
CDR3 DNA: TGCGCCAGCAGCATTTTTGGCCCGAACACCGGGGAGCTGTTTTTT
J gene: TRBJ2-2
D gene: -
V gene: TRBV4-1
clone size: few

CDR3 protein: CASKSNGGSGNTIYF
CDR3 DNA: TGTGCCAGCAAATCGAACGGGGGATCTGGAAACACCATATATTTT
J gene: TRBJ1-3
D gene: -
V gene: TRBV2
clone size: few

CDR3 protein: CSVATQGYTEAFF
CDR3 DNA: TGCAGCGTTGCTACTCAGGGGTACACTGAAGCTTTCTTT
J gene: TRBJ1-1
D gene: -
V gene: TRBV29-1
clone size: -

CDR3 protein: CASSLASGGGSGANVLTF
CDR3 DNA: TGCGCCAGCAGCTTGGCCTCGGGGGGGGGCTCTGGGGCCAACGTCCTGACTTTC
J gene: TRBJ2-6
D gene: TRBD2
V gene: TRBV5-1
clone size: -

CDR3 protein: CAIKRGGQDNSPLHF
CDR3 DNA: TGTGCCATCAAGAGGGGAGGACAGGATAATTCACCCCTCCACTTT
J gene: TRBJ1-6
D gene: TRBD1
V gene: TRBV10-3
clone size: once

CDR3 protein: CASSLVKGGNNEQFF
CDR3 DNA: TGCGCCAGCAGCTTAGTTAAGGGGGGGAATAATGAGCAGTTCTTC
J gene: TRBJ2-1
D gene: -
V gene: TRBV5-1
clone size: -

CDR3 protein: CASSYENYGYTF
CDR3 DNA: TGTGCCAGCAGTTATGAGAACTATGGCTACACCTTC
J gene: TRBJ1-2
D gene: -
V gene: TRBV6-5
clone size: -

CDR3 protein: CASSLTSGEGNIQYF
CDR3 DNA: TGTGCCAGCAGCTTAACTAGCGGGGAGGGAAACATTCAGTACTTC
J gene: TRBJ2-4
D gene: TRBD2
V gene: TRBV7-9
clone size: -

CDR3 protein: CASSFGRRTGEAFF
CDR3 DNA: TGTGCCAGCAGCTTCGGTAGAAGGACTGGTGAAGCTTTCTTT
J gene: TRBJ1-1
D gene: -
V gene: TRBV7-2
clone size: -

CDR3 protein: CASRPTGTDTQYF
CDR3 DNA: TGTGCCAGTAGGCCTACAGGCACAGATACGCAGTATTTT
J gene: TRBJ2-3
D gene: -
V gene: TRBV19
clone size: -

CDR3 protein: CAITEDRFSTEAFF
CDR3 DNA: TGTGCCATCACCGAGGACAGGTTCAGCACTGAAGCTTTCTTT
J gene: TRBJ1-1
D gene: TRBD1
V gene: TRBV10-3
clone size: once

CDR3 protein: CASRRESSNEKLFF
CDR3 DNA: TGTGCCAGTCGAAGGGAGAGTAGTAATGAAAAACTGTTTTTT
J gene: TRBJ1-4
D gene: -
V gene: TRBV19
clone size: -

CDR3 protein: CASSGGGNSYEQYF
CDR3 DNA: TGTGCCAGCAGTGGCGGGGGGAACTCCTACGAGCAGTACTTC
J gene: TRBJ2-7
D gene: TRBD2
V gene: TRBV6-1
clone size: once

CDR3 protein: CASSIGTGGYRETQYF
CDR3 DNA: TGCGCCAGCAGCATCGGGACAGGGGGCTACAGGGAGACCCAGTACTTC
J gene: TRBJ2-5
D gene: TRBD1
V gene: TRBV5-1
clone size: -

CDR3 protein: CASYRVPEAFF
CDR3 DNA: TGTGCCAGCTACAGGGTTCCTGAAGCTTTCTTT
J gene: TRBJ1-1
D gene: -
V gene: TRBV2
clone size: -

CDR3 protein: CASSGDRGRATNEKLFF
CDR3 DNA: TGTGCCAGCAGCGGCGACAGGGGACGGGCAACTAATGAAAAACTGTTTTTT
J gene: TRBJ1-4
D gene: TRBD1
V gene: TRBV2
clone size: -

CDR3 protein: CASSPSGGNQPQHF
CDR3 DNA: TGTGCCAGCTCACCATCCGGCGGGAATCAGCCCCAGCATTTT
J gene: TRBJ1-5
D gene: -
V gene: TRBV18
clone size: -

CDR3 protein: CASSLGLAGAYEQYF
CDR3 DNA: TGTGCCAGCAGCTTGGGACTAGCGGGGGCCTACGAGCAGTACTTC
J gene: TRBJ2-7
D gene: TRBD2
V gene: TRBV5-6
clone size: -

CDR3 protein: CASSGRETQYF
CDR3 DNA: TGTGCCAGTAGTGGCCGAGAGACCCAGTACTTC
J gene: TRBJ2-5
D gene: -
V gene: TRBV6-5
clone size: few

CDR3 protein: CASKYEAGMNTEAFF
CDR3 DNA: TGCGCCAGCAAGTACGAAGCAGGGATGAACACTGAAGCTTTCTTT
J gene: TRBJ1-1
D gene: -
V gene: TRBV5-1
clone size: -

CDR3 protein: CASSVLAGRGNTQYF
CDR3 DNA: TGTGCCAGCAGTGTACTAGCGGGGCGTGGGAATACGCAGTATTTT
J gene: TRBJ2-3
D gene: TRBD2
V gene: TRBV2
clone size: -

CDR3 protein: CASSQAQASGNTIYF
CDR3 DNA: TGTGCCAGCAGCCAAGCGCAGGCCTCTGGAAACACCATATATTTT
J gene: TRBJ1-3
D gene: -
V gene: TRBV4-2
clone size: -

CDR3 protein: CATASGQGYEQYF
CDR3 DNA: TGTGCCACCGCCAGCGGACAGGGCTACGAGCAGTACTTC
J gene: TRBJ2-7
D gene: TRBD1
V gene: TRBV6-5
clone size: -

CDR3 protein: CASSAGHISYNEQFF
CDR3 DNA: TGTGCCAGCAGTGCGGGACATATCTCCTACAATGAGCAGTTCTTC
J gene: TRBJ2-1
D gene: -
V gene: TRBV6-1
clone size: -

CDR3 protein: CATSFGQGADEQYF
CDR3 DNA: TGCGCCACCTCGTTTGGCCAGGGGGCCGACGAGCAGTACTTC
J gene: TRBJ2-7
D gene: TRBD1
V gene: TRBV5-1
clone size: -

CDR3 protein: CASSEQVSINSPLHF
CDR3 DNA: TGTGCCAGCAGTGAGCAGGTCTCGATTAATTCACCCCTCCACTTT
J gene: TRBJ1-6
D gene: -
V gene: TRBV6-1
clone size: few

CDR3 protein: CATSRPLRGPYNEQFF
CDR3 DNA: TGTGCCACCAGCAGACCACTCCGTGGGCCGTACAATGAGCAGTTCTTC
J gene: TRBJ2-1
D gene: -
V gene: TRBV15
clone size: -

CDR3 protein: CASSLEPTGVAFF
CDR3 DNA: TGTGCCAGCAGCTTAGAACCCACCGGGGTAGCTTTCTTT
J gene: TRBJ1-1
D gene: -
V gene: TRBV11-2
clone size: few

CDR3 protein: CASSYSVRYNEQFF
CDR3 DNA: TGTGCCAGCAGTTACTCTGTCAGATACAATGAGCAGTTCTTC
J gene: TRBJ2-1
D gene: -
V gene: TRBV6-5
clone size: -

CDR3 protein: CASSLREVGYTF
CDR3 DNA: TGTGCCAGCAGTTTACGGGAGGTTGGCTACACCTTC
J gene: TRBJ1-2
D gene: -
V gene: TRBV6-1
clone size: -

CDR3 protein: CAISEWGQNTGELFF
CDR3 DNA: TGTGCCATCAGTGAATGGGGACAGAACACCGGGGAGCTGTTTTTT
J gene: TRBJ2-2
D gene: -
V gene: TRBV10-3
clone size: -

CDR3 protein: CAWSVPRAETNEKLFF
CDR3 DNA: TGTGCCTGGAGTGTACCCCGTGCAGAAACTAATGAAAAACTGTTTTTT
J gene: TRBJ1-4
D gene: -
V gene: TRBV30
clone size: -

CDR3 protein: CASSFRNEQYF
CDR3 DNA: TGTGCCAGCAGTTTCCGTAACGAGCAGTACTTC
J gene: TRBJ2-7
D gene: -
V gene: TRBV27
clone size: few

CDR3 protein: CASSPNQGRVNEKLFF
CDR3 DNA: TGTGCCAGCAGCCCCAATCAAGGGAGGGTGAATGAAAAACTGTTTTTT
J gene: TRBJ1-4
D gene: -
V gene: TRBV27
clone size: -

CDR3 protein: CASSPTGPVSQETQYF
CDR3 DNA: TGTGCCAGCAGTCCGACAGGACCAGTCTCCCAAGAGACCCAGTACTTC
J gene: TRBJ2-5
D gene: -
V gene: TRBV2
clone size: -

CDR3 protein: CSVERDMNTEAFF
CDR3 DNA: TGCAGCGTTGAGAGGGATATGAACACTGAAGCTTTCTTT
J gene: TRBJ1-1
D gene: -
V gene: TRBV29-1
clone size: -

CDR3 protein: CASSLEGTWASTRTNYGYTF
CDR3 DNA: TGCGCCAGCAGCTTGGAGGGGACCTGGGCCTCGACTAGAACTAACTATGGCTACACCTTC
J gene: TRBJ1-2
D gene: -
V gene: TRBV5-1
clone size: once

CDR3 protein: CASSLAERGSTDTQYF
CDR3 DNA: TGTGCCAGCAGCTTGGCCGAGCGGGGTAGCACAGATACGCAGTATTTT
J gene: TRBJ2-3
D gene: TRBD2
V gene: TRBV5-4
clone size: -

CDR3 protein: CASSLPLNQETQYF
CDR3 DNA: TGTGCCAGCAGCTTGCCACTGAACCAAGAGACCCAGTACTTC
J gene: TRBJ2-5
D gene: -
V gene: TRBV5-4
clone size: -

CDR3 protein: CASSFRDEQFF
CDR3 DNA: TGCGCCAGCAGCTTCCGCGATGAGCAGTTCTTC
J gene: TRBJ2-1
D gene: -
V gene: TRBV5-1
clone size: -

CDR3 protein: CASSILTQGATAFF
CDR3 DNA: TGTGCCAGTAGTATCCTTACACAGGGGGCTACGGCTTTCTTT
J gene: TRBJ1-1
D gene: TRBD1
V gene: TRBV19
clone size: -

CDR3 protein: CASSPGAGGINEQFF
CDR3 DNA: TGTGCCAGCAGCCCCGGGGCGGGGGGGATCAATGAGCAGTTCTTC
J gene: TRBJ2-1
D gene: TRBD2
V gene: TRBV5-4
clone size: -

CDR3 protein: CASSRDYTDTQYF
CDR3 DNA: TGTGCCAGCAGTCGGGACTACACAGATACGCAGTATTTT
J gene: TRBJ2-3
D gene: TRBD2
V gene: TRBV7-3
clone size: -

CDR3 protein: CASSERGSSYEQYF
CDR3 DNA: TGTGCCAGCAGTGAAAGAGGCAGTTCCTACGAGCAGTACTTC
J gene: TRBJ2-7
D gene: -
V gene: TRBV6-1
clone size: -

CDR3 protein: CASSQRAGNTIYF
CDR3 DNA: TGCGCCAGCAGCCAGAGGGCCGGAAACACCATATATTTT
J gene: TRBJ1-3
D gene: -
V gene: TRBV4-1
clone size: -

CDR3 protein: CASSYPQGGNGYTF
CDR3 DNA: TGTGCCAGCAGTTACCCGCAGGGGGGTAATGGCTACACCTTC
J gene: TRBJ1-2
D gene: TRBD1
V gene: TRBV6-6
clone size: -

CDR3 protein: CASSYSDRDAYGYTF
CDR3 DNA: TGTGCCAGCAGTTACTCGGACAGGGACGCTTATGGCTACACCTTC
J gene: TRBJ1-2
D gene: TRBD1
V gene: TRBV6-5
clone size: -

CDR3 protein: CASSLSGGGGTDTQYF
CDR3 DNA: TGTGCCAGCAGCCTCTCGGGAGGCGGGGGCACAGATACGCAGTATTTT
J gene: TRBJ2-3
D gene: TRBD2
V gene: TRBV9
clone size: few

CDR3 protein: CASSANPGGLRGYTF
CDR3 DNA: TGTGCCAGCAGCGCAAACCCCGGGGGACTGAGGGGCTACACCTTC
J gene: TRBJ1-2
D gene: -
V gene: TRBV9
clone size: -

CDR3 protein: CASSWDRATYGYTF
CDR3 DNA: TGTGCCAGTAGCTGGGACAGGGCCACCTATGGCTACACCTTC
J gene: TRBJ1-2
D gene: TRBD1
V gene: TRBV19
clone size: -

CDR3 protein: CASSLTAPPGGYTF
CDR3 DNA: TGTGCCAGCAGCTTGACAGCCCCCCCGGGGGGCTACACCTTC
J gene: TRBJ1-2
D gene: -
V gene: TRBV5-6
clone size: -

CDR3 protein: CASSFGLAGTGELFF
CDR3 DNA: TGCGCCAGCAGCTTCGGACTAGCGGGTACCGGGGAGCTGTTTTTT
J gene: TRBJ2-2
D gene: TRBD2
V gene: TRBV5-1
clone size: -

CDR3 protein: CASKQGPNQPQHF
CDR3 DNA: TGTGCCAGCAAACAGGGCCCCAATCAGCCCCAGCATTTT
J gene: TRBJ1-5
D gene: -
V gene: TRBV7-7
clone size: -

CDR3 protein: CASSFRGPYGYTF
CDR3 DNA: TGTGCCAGCAGCTTCAGAGGGCCCTATGGCTACACCTTC
J gene: TRBJ1-2
D gene: -
V gene: TRBV7-9
clone size: -

CDR3 protein: CASSYAGTVNF
CDR3 DNA: TGTGCCAGCAGTTACGCCGGGACAGTCAATTTC
J gene: TRBJ1-2
D gene: TRBD1
V gene: TRBV6-5
clone size: -

CDR3 protein: CASAVLAGPTDTQYF
CDR3 DNA: TGTGCCAGCGCTGTACTAGCGGGCCCCACAGATACGCAGTATTTT
J gene: TRBJ2-3
D gene: TRBD2
V gene: TRBV9
clone size: medium-sized